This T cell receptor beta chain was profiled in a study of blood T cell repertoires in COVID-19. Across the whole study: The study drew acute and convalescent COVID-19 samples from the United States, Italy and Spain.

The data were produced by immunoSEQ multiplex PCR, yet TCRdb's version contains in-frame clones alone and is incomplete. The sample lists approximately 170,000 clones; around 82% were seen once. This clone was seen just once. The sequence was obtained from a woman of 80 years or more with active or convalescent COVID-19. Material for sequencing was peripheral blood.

The CDR3 bases are TGTGCCAGCAGCTCCCTAGCGGCGAACACCGGGGAGCTGTTTTTT. Encoded protein: CASSSLAANTGELFF. The chain links TRBV7-3 to TRBJ2-2, with 7 bases that match TRBD2. Germline V gives CDR1 SGHTA, CDR2 FQGTGA. The CDR3 consists of 15 residues. J lost 0 bases, V lost 4 bases, and 2 bases had no gene match. The variable domain in full, completed from reference TRBV7-3 and TRBJ2-2, reads GAGVSQTPSNKVTEKGKYVELRCDPISGHTALYWYRQSLGQGPEFLIYFQGTGAADDSGLPNDRFFAVRPEGSVSTLKIQRTERGDSAVYLCASSSLAANTGELFFGEGSRLTVL.